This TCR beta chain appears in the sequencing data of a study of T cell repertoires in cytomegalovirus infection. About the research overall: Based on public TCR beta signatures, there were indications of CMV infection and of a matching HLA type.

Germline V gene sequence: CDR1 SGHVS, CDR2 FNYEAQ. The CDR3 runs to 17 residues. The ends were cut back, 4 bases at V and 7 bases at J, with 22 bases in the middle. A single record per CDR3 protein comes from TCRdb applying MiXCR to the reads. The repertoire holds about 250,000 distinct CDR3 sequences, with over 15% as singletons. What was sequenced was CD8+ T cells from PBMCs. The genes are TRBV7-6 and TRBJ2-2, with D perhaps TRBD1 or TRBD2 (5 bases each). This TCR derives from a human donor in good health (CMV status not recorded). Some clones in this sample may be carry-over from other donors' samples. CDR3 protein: CASSSSRDRISIGELFF. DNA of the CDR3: TGTGCCAGCAGCTCCTCCCGGGACCGGATCTCGATCGGGGAGCTGTTTTTT.